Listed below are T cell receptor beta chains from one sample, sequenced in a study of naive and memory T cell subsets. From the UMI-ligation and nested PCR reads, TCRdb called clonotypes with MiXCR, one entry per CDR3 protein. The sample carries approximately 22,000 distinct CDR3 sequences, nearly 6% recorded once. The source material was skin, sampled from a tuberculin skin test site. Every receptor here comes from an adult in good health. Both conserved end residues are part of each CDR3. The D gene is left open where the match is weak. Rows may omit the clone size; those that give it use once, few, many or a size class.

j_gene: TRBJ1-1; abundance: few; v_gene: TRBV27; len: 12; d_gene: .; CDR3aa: CASRQGQFEAFF; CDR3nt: TGTGCCAGCAGACAGGGTCAATTTGAAGCTTTCTTT
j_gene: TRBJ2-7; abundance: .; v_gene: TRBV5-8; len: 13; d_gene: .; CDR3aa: CASSLDQASKQYF; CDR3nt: TGTGCCAGCAGCTTGGACCAGGCTAGCAAGCAGTACTTC
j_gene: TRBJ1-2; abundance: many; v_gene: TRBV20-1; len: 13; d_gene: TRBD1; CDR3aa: CSARGTTGGGYTF; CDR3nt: TGCAGTGCTCGTGGGACCACAGGGGGCGGCTACACCTTC
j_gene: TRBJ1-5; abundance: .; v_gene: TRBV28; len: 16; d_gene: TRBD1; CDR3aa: CASIRTGGYSNQPQHF; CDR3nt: TGTGCCAGCATCAGGACAGGGGGTTATAGCAATCAGCCCCAGCATTTT
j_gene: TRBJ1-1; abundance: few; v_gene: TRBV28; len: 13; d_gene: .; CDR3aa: CASSPPGPTEAFF; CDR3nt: TGTGCCAGCAGTCCGCCAGGACCCACTGAAGCTTTCTTT
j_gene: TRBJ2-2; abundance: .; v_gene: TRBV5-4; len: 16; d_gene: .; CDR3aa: CASSLAIAELGGELFF; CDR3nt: TGTGCCAGCAGCTTGGCGATAGCGGAACTCGGCGGGGAGCTGTTTTTT
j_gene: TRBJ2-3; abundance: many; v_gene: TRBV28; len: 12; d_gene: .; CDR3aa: CASRGGADTQYF; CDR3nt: TGTGCCAGCAGAGGCGGCGCAGATACGCAGTATTTT
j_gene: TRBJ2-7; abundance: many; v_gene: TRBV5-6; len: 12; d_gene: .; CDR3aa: CASSLRREQQYF; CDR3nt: TGTGCCAGCAGCTTACGGCGTGAGCAGCAGTACTTC
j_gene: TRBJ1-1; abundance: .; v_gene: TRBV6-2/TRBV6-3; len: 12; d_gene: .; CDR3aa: CASKRVSTEAFF; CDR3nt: TGTGCCAGCAAAAGGGTGAGCACTGAAGCTTTCTTT
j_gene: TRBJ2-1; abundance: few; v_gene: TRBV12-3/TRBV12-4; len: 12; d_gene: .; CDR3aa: CASSLTGSEQFF; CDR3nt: TGTGCCAGCAGTTTAACAGGGAGTGAGCAGTTCTTC
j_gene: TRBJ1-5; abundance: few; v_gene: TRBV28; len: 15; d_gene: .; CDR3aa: CASSFGQGGRQPQHF; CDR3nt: TGTGCCAGCAGTTTCGGCCAGGGCGGTAGACAGCCCCAGCATTTT
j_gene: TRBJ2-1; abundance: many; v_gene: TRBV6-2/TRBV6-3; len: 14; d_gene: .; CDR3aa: CAASALFSYNEQFF; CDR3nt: TGTGCAGCCAGCGCCTTATTTTCCTACAATGAGCAGTTCTTC
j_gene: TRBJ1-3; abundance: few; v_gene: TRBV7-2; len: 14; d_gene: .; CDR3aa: CASSLATSGNTIYF; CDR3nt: TGTGCCAGCAGCTTAGCTACCTCTGGAAACACCATATATTTT
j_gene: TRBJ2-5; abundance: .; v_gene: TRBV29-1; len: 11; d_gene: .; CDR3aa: CSVDLPETQYF; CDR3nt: TGCAGCGTTGACCTGCCGGAGACCCAGTACTTC
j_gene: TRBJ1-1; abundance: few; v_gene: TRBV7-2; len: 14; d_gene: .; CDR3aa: CASSVIWGGTEAFF; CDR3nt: TGTGCCAGCAGCGTTATTTGGGGTGGGACTGAAGCTTTCTTT
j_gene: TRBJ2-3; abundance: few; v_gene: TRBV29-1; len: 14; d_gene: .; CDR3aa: CSVEPSVRTDTQYF; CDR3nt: TGCAGCGTTGAACCTAGCGTCCGCACAGATACGCAGTATTTT
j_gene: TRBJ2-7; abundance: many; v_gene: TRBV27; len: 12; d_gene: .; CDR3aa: CASWQSSYEQYF; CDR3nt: TGTGCCAGCTGGCAGAGCTCCTACGAGCAGTACTTC
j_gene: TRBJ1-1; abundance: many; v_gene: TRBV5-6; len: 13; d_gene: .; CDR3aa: CASEGGWNTEAFF; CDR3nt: TGTGCCAGCGAGGGGGGCTGGAACACTGAAGCTTTCTTT
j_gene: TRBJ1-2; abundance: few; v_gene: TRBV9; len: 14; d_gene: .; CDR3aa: CASSVYGESYGYTF; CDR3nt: TGTGCCAGCAGCGTATACGGGGAGAGCTATGGCTACACCTTC
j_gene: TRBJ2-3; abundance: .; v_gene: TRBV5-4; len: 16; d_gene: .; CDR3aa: CASSPDRGHLAGEGHF; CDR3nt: TGTGCCAGCAGCCCGGACAGGGGGCATCTAGCGGGAGAGGGGCATTTT
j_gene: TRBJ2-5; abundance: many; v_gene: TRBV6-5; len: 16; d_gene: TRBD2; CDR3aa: CASSYPLAGGEETQYF; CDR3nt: TGTGCCAGCAGTTACCCGCTAGCGGGAGGGGAAGAGACCCAGTACTTC
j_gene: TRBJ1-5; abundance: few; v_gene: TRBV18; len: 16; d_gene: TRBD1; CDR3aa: CASSLGTGGSNQPQHF; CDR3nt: TGTGCCAGCTCACTCGGGACAGGGGGGAGCAATCAGCCCCAGCATTTT
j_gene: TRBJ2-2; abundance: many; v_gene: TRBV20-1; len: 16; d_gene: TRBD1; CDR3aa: CSARGTGGVSTGELFF; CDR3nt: TGCAGTGCTCGAGGGACAGGGGGCGTATCCACCGGGGAGCTGTTTTTT
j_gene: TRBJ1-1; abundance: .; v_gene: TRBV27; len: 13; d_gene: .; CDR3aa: CASSPYQGIGAFF; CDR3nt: TGTGCCAGCAGTCCCTACCAGGGGATAGGAGCTTTCTTT
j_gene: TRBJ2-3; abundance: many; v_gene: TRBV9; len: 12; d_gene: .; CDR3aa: CASSVGSDTQYF; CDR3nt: TGTGCCAGCAGCGTAGGGTCTGATACGCAGTATTTT
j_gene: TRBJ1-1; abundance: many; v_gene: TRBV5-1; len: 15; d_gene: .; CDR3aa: CASSSFRGFDTEAFF; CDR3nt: TGCGCCAGCAGCTCGTTCAGGGGTTTTGACACTGAAGCTTTCTTT
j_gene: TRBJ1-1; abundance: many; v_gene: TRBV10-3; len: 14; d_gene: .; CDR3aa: CAISEPRVSTEAFF; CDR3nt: TGTGCCATCAGTGAGCCCCGGGTCTCAACTGAAGCTTTCTTT
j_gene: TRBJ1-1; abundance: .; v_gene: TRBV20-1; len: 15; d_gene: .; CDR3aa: CSATIQQGSNTEAFF; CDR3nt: TGCAGTGCGACGATCCAACAGGGATCGAACACTGAAGCTTTCTTT
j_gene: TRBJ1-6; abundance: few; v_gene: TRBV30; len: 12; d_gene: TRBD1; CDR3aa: CASTGAGSPLHF; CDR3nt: TGTGCCTCGACAGGGGCAGGATCACCCCTCCACTTT
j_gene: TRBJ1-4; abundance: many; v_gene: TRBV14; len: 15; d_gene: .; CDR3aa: CASSQNTGTNEKLFF; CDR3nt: TGTGCCAGCAGCCAGAATACGGGAACTAATGAAAAACTGTTTTTT
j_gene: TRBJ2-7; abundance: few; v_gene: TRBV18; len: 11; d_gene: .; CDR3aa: CASSSTDGQYF; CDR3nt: TGTGCCAGCTCTTCGACGGATGGGCAGTACTTC
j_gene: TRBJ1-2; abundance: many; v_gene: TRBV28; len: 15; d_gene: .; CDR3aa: CASSLYGSANYGYTF; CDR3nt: TGTGCCAGCAGTTTATATGGCAGCGCTAACTATGGCTACACCTTC
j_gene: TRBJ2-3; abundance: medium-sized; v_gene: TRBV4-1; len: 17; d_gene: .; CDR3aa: CASSQDEQGLVTDTQYF; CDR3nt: TGCGCCAGCAGCCAAGATGAGCAGGGGTTGGTCACAGATACGCAGTATTTT
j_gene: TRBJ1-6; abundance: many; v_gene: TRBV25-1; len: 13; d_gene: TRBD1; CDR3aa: CASRGQHNSPLHF; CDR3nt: TGTGCCAGCAGGGGACAGCATAATTCACCCCTCCACTTT
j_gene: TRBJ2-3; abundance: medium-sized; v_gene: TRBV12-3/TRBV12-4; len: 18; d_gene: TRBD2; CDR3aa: CASSPGTSGSADTDTQYF; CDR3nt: TGTGCCAGCAGTCCCGGTACTAGCGGGAGTGCTGACACAGATACGCAGTATTTT
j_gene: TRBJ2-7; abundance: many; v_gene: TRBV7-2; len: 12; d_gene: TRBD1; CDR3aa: CASSDRGYEQYF; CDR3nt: TGTGCCAGCAGCGACAGGGGCTACGAGCAGTACTTC
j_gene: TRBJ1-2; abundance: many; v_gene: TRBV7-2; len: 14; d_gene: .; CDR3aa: CASTLQVSNYGYTF; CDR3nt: TGTGCCAGCACCTTACAGGTTTCGAACTATGGCTACACCTTC